Listed here are 18 T cell receptor beta chains from one sample, sequenced in a study of blood T cell repertoires in COVID-19. TCRdb's table, derived via immunoSEQ multiplex PCR, lists solely in-frame clones and lacks some. The data show about 270,000 clones, roughly nine tenths seen once. Sequencing used peripheral blood. The receptors were sampled from a man aged 60 to 69 who had recovered from COVID-19.

This clone showed up just a few times. This chain uses TRBV7-9 with TRBJ2-5, with D tentatively TRBD2 (5 bases). CDR1 is SEHNR, CDR2 FQNEAQ, per germline (reference sequence). The CDR3 runs 13 residues. With 5 bases removed from V and 4 bases from J, the gap between germline ends came to 11 bases. The CDR3 protein is CASSELVGETQYF. The CDR3 nucleotides read TGTGCCAGCAGCGAACTAGTTGGAGAGACCCAGTACTTC. The variable domain in full, with the rest retrieved from reference TRBV7-9 and TRBJ2-5, is DTGVSQNPRHKITKRGQNVTFRCDPISEHNRLYWYRQTLGQGPEFLTYFQNEAQLEKSRLLSDRFSAERPKGSFSTLEIQRTEQGDSAMYLCASSELVGETQYFGPGTRLLVL.

This chain links TRBV6-5 with TRBJ1-2, with 9 bases that match TRBD1. This CDR3 is 16 amino acids long. Looked up from germline, CDR1 is MNHEY and CDR2 is SVGAGI. The V and J ends lost 0 bases and 4 bases, in that order; junction bases with no gene match: 6. CDR3 sequence reads: CASSYSVGTGTYGYTF. For the CDR3, the DNA is TGTGCCAGCAGTTACTCGGTTGGGACAGGGACCTATGGCTACACCTTC.

This clone was picked up one time. The V and J genes are TRBV19 and TRBJ2-7; D gene unclear. Germline V gene lookup returns CDR1 LNHDA and CDR2 SQIVND (reference sequence). Between the trimmed V and J ends, which lost 4 bases and 0 bases, there was a span of 10 bases. The CDR3 consists of 14 residues. Here the CDR3 reads CASSTGLVSYEQYF. The CDR3, as DNA: TGTGCCAGTAGTACGGGTCTAGTCTCCTACGAGCAGTACTTC. Combining the CDR3 with reference TRBV19 and TRBJ2-7 gives the whole variable domain DGGITQSPKYLFRKEGQNVTLSCEQNLNHDAMYWYRQDPGQGLRLIYYSQIVNDFQKGDIAEGYSVSREKKESFPLTVTSAQKNPTAFYLCASSTGLVSYEQYFGPGTRLTVT.

The genes are TRBV12-5 and TRBJ2-3; a possible D gene is TRBD2 (7 bases). The CDR3 length is 15 residues. The germline gives CDR1 LGHNT, CDR2 FRNRAP. Trimming cost V 5 bases and J 1 base, with 13 bases left between them. CDR3 in DNA: TGTGCTAGTGGTGCCCCGGGGGGCCGCACAGATACGCAGTATTTT. It specifies CASGAPGGRTDTQYF.

The V call is TRBV7-3, the J call TRBJ1-1; 9 nucleotides match TRBD1. CDR1 is SGHTA and CDR2 is FQGTGA in the germline V gene. The J segment lost 0 bases and the V segment lost 5 bases, leaving 4 bases of the junction unmatched. CDR3 size: 15 residues. The DNA of the CDR3 is TGTGCCAGCAGCCCGGGACAGGGCATGAACACTGAAGCTTTCTTT. Translated: CASSPGQGMNTEAFF.

The gene calls are TRBV18 and TRBJ2-7, with a weak D call TRBD1 (5 bases). Trimming pared 1 base from V and 3 bases from J, leaving 13 bases between. The CDR3 runs to 15 residues. The V gene's germline CDR1 is KGHSH and CDR2 LQKENI. The CDR3 DNA reads TGTGCCAGCTCACCACGCGATACAGGCTACTACGAGCAGTACTTC. Its translation: CASSPRDTGYYEQYF.

The chain uses TRBV19 and TRBJ1-4; no firm D call. CDR1 and CDR2 from the germline V gene are LNHDA and SQIVND (reference sequence). Trimming stripped 1 base from V and 8 bases from J, with 14 bases between. The CDR3 loop spans 15 amino acids. The CDR3 protein is CASSIAIGDIEKLFF. For the CDR3, the DNA is TGTGCCAGTAGTATAGCTATCGGCGACATCGAAAAACTGTTTTTT.

A single count supports this clone. This chain uses TRBV20-1 with TRBJ2-3, with D possibly TRBD1 on 6 matching bases. Germline V gene lookup returns CDR1 DFQATT and CDR2 SNEGSKA (reference sequence). V lost 6 bases and J lost 10, with 14 bases in between. The CDR3 is 11 amino acids. CDR3 loop: CSARGGGAQYF. CDR3 coding DNA: TGCAGTGCCCGAGGGGGTGGCGCGCAGTATTTT.

V usage is TRBV7-2 and J usage is TRBJ1-1; TRBD1 matches 7 bases. The CDR3 has 15 amino acids. The J segment lost 5 bases and the V segment lost 4 bases, leaving 10 bases of the junction unmatched. The germline CDR1 and CDR2 sequences are SGHTA and FQGNSA. CDR3 protein: CASSSSTGLWTEAFF. CDR3 in DNA: TGTGCCAGCAGCTCATCGACAGGGTTGTGGACTGAAGCTTTCTTT.

The J gene is TRBJ2-5, the V gene TRBV18; no clear D gene. V lost 6 bases and J 4 bases, leaving 9 bases between the germline ends. Germline CDR1 KGHSH, CDR2 LQKENI. The CDR3 is 12 residues long. The CDR3 region is CASSLQVETQYF. The CDR3 bases are TGTGCCAGCTCCCTCCAGGTAGAGACCCAGTACTTC.

CDR3 nucleotide sequence: TGTGCCAGCAGCTTAGAGCCAGGCGCCTACGAGCAGTACTTC. It encodes CASSLEPGAYEQYF. This chain uses TRBV11-2 with TRBJ2-7; unclear D gene. V shed 0 bases and J shed 2 bases, with 8 bases lying between them. The CDR3 has 14 amino acids. CDR1 SGHAT and CDR2 FQNNGV come from the germline V gene.

The chain links TRBV19 to TRBJ1-1; 10 bases line up with TRBD1. CDR1 LNHDA and CDR2 SQIVND come from the germline V gene (reference sequence). V trimming: 5 bases; J trimming: 5 bases; junction bases outside the gene matches: 2. This CDR3 contains 13 residues. CDR3 in DNA: TGTGCCAGTAGTGGGACAGGGGTGACTGAAGCTTTCTTT. It specifies CASSGTGVTEAFF.

This chain connects TRBV5-6 to TRBJ2-5; D remains ambiguous. The CDR3 consists of 13 residues. V was trimmed by 4 bases and J by 5 bases, leaving 12 bases between them. Germline V gene lookup returns CDR1 SGHDT and CDR2 YYEEEE. Here the CDR3 reads CASSPQPLETQYF. CDR3 sequence (DNA): TGTGCCAGCAGCCCACAGCCCCTGGAGACCCAGTACTTC.

The rearrangement links TRBV19 to TRBJ1-5; D perhaps matches TRBD1 (6 bases). CDR3 size: 16 residues. Trimming removed 7 bases at V and 6 bases at J, with 22 bases between. In germline, CDR1 is LNHDA, CDR2 SQIVND (reference sequence). The CDR3 region has the DNA TGTGCCAGTAACGGAGCAGGGGCAGGGGAGACTCAGCCCCAGCATTTT. Amino acids: CASNGAGAGETQPQHF. The variable domain in full, completed from reference TRBV19 and TRBJ1-5, reads DGGITQSPKYLFRKEGQNVTLSCEQNLNHDAMYWYRQDPGQGLRLIYYSQIVNDFQKGDIAEGYSVSREKKESFPLTVTSAQKNPTAFYLCASNGAGAGETQPQHFGDGTRLSIL.

V usage is TRBV5-1 and J usage is TRBJ2-2; tentatively, D is TRBD1 (6 bases). The CDR3 covers 16 residues. With 3 bases removed from V and 4 bases from J, the gap between germline ends came to 16 bases. CDR1 is SGHRS and CDR2 is YFSETQ in the germline V gene. Here the CDR3 DNA reads TGCGCCAGCAGCTGGAACAGGGATTTGGGCACCGGGGAGCTGTTTTTT. This translates into CASSWNRDLGTGELFF.

This clone has a handful of counts. This sequence joins TRBV5-1 and TRBJ1-2; 9 bases align to TRBD1. V lost 5 bases and J lost 6; bases outside the gene matches: 14. This CDR3 is built from 16 residues. CDR1 SGHRS and CDR2 YFSETQ come from the germline V gene. CDR3 bases: TGCGCCAGCAGATTTGGACAGGGGATCTTAAAGGATGGCTACACCTTC. As protein: CASRFGQGILKDGYTF.

This clone has only one observation. The rearrangement uses TRBV7-6 and TRBJ1-4, with D possibly TRBD1 on 6 matching bases. Germline CDR1 reads SGHVS; CDR2 reads FNYEAQ. V was shortened by 1 base and J by 7 bases, with 16 bases between the two germline ends. The CDR3 loop spans 16 amino acids. Here the CDR3 DNA reads TGTGCCAGCAGCTTAGAGGTATCAGGGGCCGGTGAAAAACTGTTTTTT. It translates to CASSLEVSGAGEKLFF.

J is TRBJ2-7 and V is TRBV27; 9 positions match TRBD1. The CDR3 totals 16 residues. With 4 bases clipped from V and 2 bases from J, the junction kept 9 bases outside the gene matches. Germline V gene data show CDR1 as MNHEY and CDR2 as SMNVEV (reference sequence). The CDR3 here is CASSSGDRVKAYEQYF. As DNA, the CDR3 is TGTGCCAGCAGTTCGGGGGACAGGGTTAAAGCCTACGAGCAGTACTTC.